This TCR beta chain was sequenced during a study of blood T cell repertoires in COVID-19. The study counted Cohort 3 donors as recovered given two negative PCRs, clearance, or symptom resolution. Profiled with immunoSEQ multiplex PCR; TCRdb holds only in-frame clones, not every one. The table lists under 300,000 clones, 88% of them singletons, with about 3% in the top ten. The sequence was collected from a woman in her 50s who had recovered from COVID-19. Material: PBMCs or T cells enriched from blood (not recorded which).

The CDR3, as DNA: TGTGCCAGCAGCCCACTGGGACTAGCGGGAGCTTACAACAATGAGCAGTTCTTC. Translated, it gives CASSPLGLAGAYNNEQFF. The J gene is TRBJ2-1, the V gene TRBV7-9, with 14 bases aligning to TRBD2. CDR3 length: 18 amino acids. The germline V gene has CDR1 SEHNR and CDR2 FQNEAQ (reference sequence). The ends lost 5 bases at V and 5 bases at J; junction bases unmatched: 11.